This TCR beta chain was retrieved from a study of OX40 agonist ivuxolimab in advanced cancers. The V segment lost 4 bases and the J segment 8 bases; nucleotides outside the gene matches: 13. Germline CDR1 is SGDLS and CDR2 is YYNGEE. The CDR3 is 15 residues long. Sequenced by immunoSEQ multiplex PCR; TCRdb stores in-frame clones only, minus some. The data hold about 59,000 clones, with about 83% observed a single time. This material consisted of CD4+ or CD8+ T cells sorted from blood, taken in a trial of the OX40 agonist ivuxolimab. The chain employs TRBV9 and TRBJ1-2, with 8 bases matching TRBD1. The TCR comes from an adult with an advanced solid tumor such as melanoma, head and neck, liver or kidney cancer. The CDR3 here is CASSTRPDRGSGYTF. The CDR3 nucleotides are TGTGCCAGCAGCACCCGCCCCGACAGGGGAAGCGGCTACACCTTC. Filled out from reference TRBV9 and TRBJ1-2, the complete variable domain reads DSGVTQTPKHLITATGQRVTLRCSPRSGDLSVYWYQQSLDQGLQFLIQYYNGEERAKGNILERFSAQQFPDLHSELNLSSLELGDSALYFCASSTRPDRGSGYTFGSGTRLTVV.